This T cell receptor beta chain was recovered during a study of T cells in localized non-small cell lung cancer. The CDR3 contains 15 residues. Germline CDR1 is MDHEN and CDR2 is SYDVKM. J lost 0 bases, V lost 5 bases, and 1 base had no gene match. Produced via immunoSEQ multiplex PCR; TCRdb's table is partial and in-frame only. The repertoire has around 2,700 clones, under 30% of them found once; the top ten carry 12% to 15%. Sequencing was performed on lung tumor tissue, taken before any cancer treatment. The clonotype originates from a woman between 35 and 75 years old with stage III lung adenocarcinoma. The V and J genes are TRBV28 and TRBJ1-6; 7 bases fit TRBD1. CDR3 loop: CASSNRGSYNSPLHF. The DNA of the CDR3 is TGTGCCAGCAGTAACAGGGGCTCCTATAATTCACCCCTCCACTTT.